Following are 9 T cell receptor beta chains from one sample sequenced in a study of blood T cell repertoires in COVID-19 (dated by TCRdb to 2020 to 2022). Library construction relied on the immunoSEQ multiplex PCR assay. The table was pulled from immuneACCESS by TCRdb, which kept in-frame rearrangements only. Such tables lose some clones; where checked, under half of the loss comes from unresolved V genes, and the rest has no known cause. The sample has 130,000 to 150,000 clones on record, roughly 84% of them singletons. The ten largest make up about 2.5% of the sample. Source material: peripheral blood. The receptors come from a human donor with acute or convalescent COVID-19. The donor label of this sample is uncertain.

The chain couples TRBV3-1 (or the pseudogene TRBV3-2) to TRBJ1-4; a weak D match, TRBD1 (5 bases). This CDR3 has 15 amino acids. Germline-derived CDR1 and CDR2 are LGHDT and YNNKEL (reference sequence). With 1 base removed from V and 2 bases from J, the gap between germline ends came to 8 bases. CDR3 DNA: TGTGCCAGCAGCCAAGGGTCAGGGACTAATGAAAAACTGTTTTTT. This sequence encodes CASSQGSGTNEKLFF.

This clone was picked up one time. The CDR3, as DNA: TGTGCCAGCAGTACACGGACAGGGATGAATTCACCCCTCCACTTT. Protein: CASSTRTGMNSPLHF. The chain joins TRBV2 to TRBJ1-6; 8 bases are shared with TRBD1. J gave up 7 bases and V 5 bases, and 7 bases lay outside the gene matches. Germline-derived CDR1 and CDR2 are SNHLY and FYNNEI. This CDR3 contains 15 residues.

The chain has TRBV5-4 and TRBJ1-1; no reliable D call. The CDR3 length is 13 residues. V lost 2 bases, J lost 6 bases, and 11 bases lay in between. Germline CDR1 is SGHNT and CDR2 is YYREEE (reference sequence). The CDR3 sequence is CASSLSDRAEAFF. DNA for the CDR3: TGTGCCAGCAGCTTATCGGATCGGGCTGAAGCTTTCTTT.

This sequence joins TRBV15 and TRBJ1-5; weak D call: TRBD1 (5 bases). This CDR3 has 15 residues. V was trimmed by 1 base and J by 4 bases, leaving 11 bases between them. Germline CDR1 LNHNV, CDR2 YYDKDF (reference sequence). The CDR3 DNA sequence: TGTGCCACCAGCAGAGGTGGGGGGTTAAATCAGCCCCAGCATTTT. Its translation: CATSRGGGLNQPQHF.

This CDR3 is CASSPTIAGGQETQYF. DNA for the CDR3: TGTGCCAGCTCACCCACCATAGCGGGAGGACAAGAGACCCAGTACTTC. The chain couples TRBV18 to TRBJ2-5, with 10 bases aligning to TRBD2. Germline V gene data show CDR1 as KGHSH and CDR2 as LQKENI. The CDR3 contains 16 residues. V lost 3 bases to trimming and J lost 2 bases; unmatched junction nucleotides: 6.

This clone was counted a few times. This chain uses TRBV19 with TRBJ1-5, with TRBD1 matching over 7 bases. The junction had 16 bases not matched to a gene; V was cut back by 8 bases and J by 9 bases. The germline V gene encodes CDR1 LNHDA and CDR2 SQIVND (reference sequence). This CDR3 spans 15 amino acids. CDR3 amino acids: CASAGGGRERRPQHF. CDR3 sequence (DNA): TGTGCCAGTGCTGGAGGGGGCAGGGAGCGCCGGCCCCAGCATTTT.

V usage is TRBV4-3 and J usage is TRBJ1-6; TRBD1 matches at 8 bases. CDR1 and CDR2 from the germline V gene are LGHNA and YSLEER. This CDR3 is 17 amino acids long. V lost 0 bases, J lost 7 bases, and 8 bases stayed unmatched. The DNA of the CDR3 is TGCGCCAGCAGCCAAGATCTGGCAGGACAGGGCAATTCACCCCTCCACTTT. It is translated as CASSQDLAGQGNSPLHF.

The chain joins TRBV6-1 to TRBJ1-5; 10 nucleotides agree with TRBD1. CDR3 length: 15 residues. V shed 3 bases and J 6 bases; nucleotides not matched to a gene: 5. Germline V lookup: CDR1 MNHNS, CDR2 SASEGT. The CDR3, as DNA: TGTGCCAGCAGTGATCGACAGGGGGCTGGTCAGCCCCAGCATTTT. Residues: CASSDRQGAGQPQHF.

The chain carries TRBV11-3 and TRBJ2-5; 14 nucleotides match TRBD2. Germline CDR1 reads SGHNT; CDR2 reads YENEEA. After removal of 5 bases from V and 4 bases from J, the junction contained 6 bases not matched to a gene. The length of the CDR3 is 16 residues. Here the CDR3 reads CASSTGTSGRGETQYF. The CDR3 region has the DNA TGTGCCAGCAGCACCGGGACTAGCGGGAGAGGAGAGACCCAGTACTTC.